One and the same sample provided the 14 T cell receptor beta chains below, sequenced in a study of blood T cell repertoires in COVID-19. Sequenced by immunoSEQ multiplex PCR; TCRdb stores in-frame clones only, minus some. The data show roughly 190,000 clones, with 94% seen just once and 0.6% to 0.9% held by the top ten. Material for sequencing was peripheral blood. The receptors shown here come from a man aged 25-40 years with COVID-19, enrolled during active disease.

The genes are TRBV7-9 and TRBJ1-2; 8 bases fit TRBD1. The V and J ends lost 1 base and 4 bases, in that order; junction bases with no gene match: 8. The CDR3 has 16 amino acids. Germline lookup yields CDR1 SEHNR and CDR2 FQNEAQ (reference sequence). CDR3 residues: CASSLGAWGTGYGYTF. The CDR3 DNA reads as TGTGCCAGCAGCTTAGGTGCATGGGGGACAGGCTATGGCTACACCTTC. The whole variable domain, remainder taken from reference TRBV7-9 and TRBJ1-2, is DTGVSQNPRHKITKRGQNVTFRCDPISEHNRLYWYRQTLGQGPEFLTYFQNEAQLEKSRLLSDRFSAERPKGSFSTLEIQRTEQGDSAMYLCASSLGAWGTGYGYTFGSGTRLTVV.

V usage is TRBV7-9 and J usage is TRBJ1-5; a weak D match, TRBD1 (5 bases). In germline, CDR1 is SEHNR, CDR2 FQNEAQ (reference sequence). This CDR3 comprises 15 residues. V was trimmed by 5 bases and J by 1 base, leaving 12 bases between them. The DNA for the CDR3 is TGTGCCAGCAGCACCGCGGGGGGGAGCAATCAGCCCCAGCATTTT. Amino acids: CASSTAGGSNQPQHF.

This clone was counted a single time. CDR3 in amino acids: CASRGSNTGELFF. CDR3 DNA sequence: TGTGCCAGTCGGGGGTCGAACACCGGGGAGCTGTTTTTT. V and J are TRBV7-9 and TRBJ2-2, with a tentative D call TRBD2 (6 bases). This CDR3 contains 13 residues. V was trimmed by 9 bases and J by 0 bases, leaving 8 bases between them. CDR1 and CDR2 (germline): SEHNR, FQNEAQ (reference sequence).

V usage is TRBV6-5 and J usage is TRBJ2-7; D uncertain. Germline CDR1 and CDR2: MNHEY and SVGAGI. The V end was cut by 2 bases, the J end by 2 bases, with 16 bases between. The CDR3 has 16 amino acids. CDR3 bases: TGTGCCAGCAGTTACACGAGGAGACGCAAAACCTACGAGCAGTACTTC. Amino acids: CASSYTRRRKTYEQYF.

The chain uses TRBV2 and TRBJ1-5; D is possibly TRBD1 (5 bases). The germline V and J ends were trimmed by 3 bases and 7 bases, with 13 bases remaining between them. CDR1 is SNHLY and CDR2 is FYNNEI in the germline V gene. The CDR3 has 14 amino acids. CDR3 sequence reads: CASSDRERGQPQHF. The CDR3 nucleotides are TGTGCCAGCAGTGACAGGGAAAGGGGCCAGCCCCAGCATTTT.

V is TRBV5-1 and J is TRBJ1-2; 9 bases are shared with TRBD1. There are 16 residues in the CDR3. Germline V gene data show CDR1 as SGHRS and CDR2 as YFSETQ. V shed 4 bases and J 1 base; nucleotides not matched to a gene: 8. The chain's CDR3 is CASSTGQGSFNYGYTF. In nucleotides, the CDR3 is TGCGCCAGCAGCACGGGACAGGGCTCCTTTAACTATGGCTACACCTTC.

This clone was picked up one time. The rearrangement joins TRBV2 to TRBJ1-3; 7 nucleotides agree with TRBD1. The CDR3 contains 17 residues. In germline, CDR1 is SNHLY, CDR2 FYNNEI. Trimming at V came to 0 bases and at J to 2 bases, leaving 7 bases not matched to a gene. CDR3 residues: CASSEAQDRETGNTIYF. CDR3 coding DNA: TGTGCCAGCAGTGAAGCCCAAGACAGGGAGACTGGAAACACCATATATTTT. Full variable domain (remainder filled in from reference TRBV2 and TRBJ1-3): EPEVTQTPSHQVTQMGQEVILRCVPISNHLYFYWYRQILGQKVEFLVSFYNNEISEKSEIFDDQFSVERPDGSNFTLKIRSTKLEDSAMYFCASSEAQDRETGNTIYFGEGSWLTVV.

The V gene is TRBV9, the J gene TRBJ2-3; D may be TRBD2 (5 bases). There are 14 residues in the CDR3. Trimming shortened V by 4 bases and J by 0 bases, and 9 bases separated the two germline ends. Germline V lookup: CDR1 SGDLS, CDR2 YYNGEE. The CDR3 spells CASSSGTSTDTQYF. The CDR3, as DNA: TGTGCCAGCAGCAGCGGCACTAGCACAGATACGCAGTATTTT. The full variable domain, rest sourced from reference TRBV9 and TRBJ2-3, is DSGVTQTPKHLITATGQRVTLRCSPRSGDLSVYWYQQSLDQGLQFLIQYYNGEERAKGNILERFSAQQFPDLHSELNLSSLELGDSALYFCASSSGTSTDTQYFGPGTRLTVL.

The J gene is TRBJ1-2, the V gene TRBV11-2, with unresolved D. The V and J ends lost 4 bases and 4 bases respectively, with 19 bases between them. In germline, CDR1 is SGHAT, CDR2 FQNNGV. The CDR3 sequence is 16 residues long. The chain's CDR3 is CASSSPRVPGGYGYTF. The CDR3 DNA is TGTGCCAGCAGCTCACCGAGGGTACCGGGCGGCTATGGCTACACCTTC.

The chain uses TRBV10-1 and TRBJ2-3; 7 positions match TRBD2. Looked up from germline, CDR1 is WNHNN and CDR2 is SYGVQD (reference sequence). Losses at the gene ends were 0 bases for V and 4 bases for J; bases not matched to a gene: 10. The CDR3 is made up of 17 amino acids. The CDR3 region has the DNA TGCGCCAGCAGTGAGTCTTGGGGAGGGACTGGGGCAGATACGCAGTATTTT. It yields the protein CASSESWGGTGADTQYF.

The V call is TRBV6-5, the J call TRBJ1-1; 10 bases are a match to TRBD1. Germline trimming cut 6 bases from V and 4 bases from J; bases unmatched to any gene: 8. CDR1 is MNHEY and CDR2 is SVGAGI in the germline V gene. The CDR3 totals 15 residues. The CDR3 DNA follows: TGTGCCAGCAGGGGGGGACAGGGGCGGGGCACTGAAGCTTTCTTT. Its translation is CASRGGQGRGTEAFF.

The chain carries TRBV6-6 and TRBJ1-5; TRBD1 might be the D (6 bases). This CDR3 has 20 amino acids. Germline V gene lookup returns CDR1 MNHNY and CDR2 SVGAGI (reference sequence). Deletions cut 6 bases from V and 0 bases from J, with 27 bases between. CDR3 sequence reads: CASSSAIGRGRFSSNQPQHF. In DNA, the CDR3 is TGTGCCAGCAGCTCCGCGATTGGGAGGGGGAGATTTAGTAGCAATCAGCCCCAGCATTTT.

This clone occurred once. V and J are TRBV4-1 and TRBJ1-2, with D unclear. From germline, CDR1 is MGHRA and CDR2 YSYEKL. V was shortened by 0 bases and J by 3 bases, with 11 bases between the two germline ends. CDR3 length equals 15 residues. The CDR3 is CASSQEVAGYYGYTF. The CDR3 bases are TGCGCCAGCAGCCAAGAGGTAGCGGGGTACTATGGCTACACCTTC.

This chain joins TRBV7-2 and TRBJ1-6, with D perhaps matching TRBD1 (5 bases). This CDR3 contains 16 residues. The germline gives CDR1 SGHTA, CDR2 FQGNSA. Between the trimmed V and J ends, which lost 6 bases and 6 bases, there was a span of 18 bases. CDR3 residues: CASRLATGRGNSPLHF. The CDR3 DNA reads TGTGCCAGCAGACTAGCAACCGGGAGGGGTAATTCACCCCTCCACTTT.